This T cell receptor beta chain was captured by sequencing in a study of T cells in Graves' hyperthyroidism and ophthalmopathy. Study-level findings and limits: Peripheral blood also featured most of the thyroid clonotypes expanded above 0.001. The model predicted ophthalmopathy a median around 6.5 months before onset.

Germline V gene data show CDR1 as SNHLY and CDR2 as FYNNEI. The junction had 15 bases not matched to a gene; V was cut back by 5 bases and J by 5 bases. The CDR3 spans 17 residues. Amplification yielded TCR beta CDR3 regions, with RNA transcripts as the source. TCR CDR3 underwent first-round RT-PCR with the HTBI primer set. Via MiXCR, TCRdb re-called the multiplex PCR reads, giving one row per CDR3 protein. The profile shows 480,000 or so distinct CDR3 sequences, roughly 45% of them singletons. In regard to this clonotype: Its antigen remains unidentified.

Criteria for exclusion of patients were uncontrolled infection, other autoimmune disease, pregnancy or lactation. Input material: peripheral blood or thyroid tissue (not recorded which). V usage is TRBV2 and J usage is TRBJ1-1; TRBD1 matches 9 bases. This TCR derives from an adult woman with Graves' disease, either hyperthyroidism or ophthalmopathy (not recorded which). CDR3 DNA: TGTGCCAGCAGTACCACATACAGGGGGCTGGCGAGGACTGAAGCTTTCTTT. It encodes CASSTTYRGLARTEAFF. Supplemented by reference TRBV2 and TRBJ1-1, the full variable domain reads EPEVTQTPSHQVTQMGQEVILRCVPISNHLYFYWYRQILGQKVEFLVSFYNNEISEKSEIFDDQFSVERPDGSNFTLKIRSTKLEDSAMYFCASSTTYRGLARTEAFFGQGTRLTVV.